This T cell receptor (beta chain) was identified during a study of T cells in Graves' hyperthyroidism and ophthalmopathy. The V end lost 3 bases, the J end lost 5 bases, and 11 bases lay between the germline ends. This CDR3 has 13 residues. Germline V CDR1 and CDR2: SGHDT, YYEEEE. Authors of the study amplified TCR beta CDR3 regions from RNA transcripts. HTBI primers were the set used in a first-round RT-PCR of the TCR CDR3. TCRdb independently ran MiXCR on the multiplex PCR reads; one entry per CDR3 protein. The sample includes roughly 740,000 distinct CDR3 sequences, 16% of them seen just once. The study's findings and limits: For ophthalmopathy, model prediction preceded onset by a median about 6.4 months.

At least ten counts were recorded for this clonotype. Its antigen is undetermined. Sequences were obtained from blood. The J gene is TRBJ2-5, the V gene TRBV5-6; weak D call: TRBD1 (5 bases). This TCR was recovered from a man in his late teens or twenties with Graves' hyperthyroidism. CDR3 in amino acids: CASSWPGLETQYF. The CDR3 region has the DNA TGTGCCAGCAGCTGGCCAGGGCTGGAGACCCAGTACTTC.